These T cell receptor beta chains were read from a single sample in a study of T cells in Graves' hyperthyroidism and ophthalmopathy. TCRdb reprocessed the multiplex PCR reads via MiXCR and lists one record per CDR3 protein. The sample records hundreds of thousands of distinct CDR3 sequences, about a sixth being singletons. Source material: blood. The receptors originated from a woman in her thirties or forties with Graves' ophthalmopathy. Each CDR3 is given with its conserved first and last residue. The D gene is left open where the match is weak. Not every row has a clone size; where given, it reads once, few, many or a size class.

d_gene	abundance	j_gene	v_gene	len	CDR3aa	CDR3nt
TRBD2	few	TRBJ2-5	TRBV2	14	CASTSGGGQETQYF	TGTGCCAGCACCAGCGGGGGAGGCCAAGAGACCCAGTACTTC
-	many	TRBJ2-7	TRBV7-2	13	CASNLIGLDEQYF	TGTGCCAGCAACTTAATCGGGCTTGACGAGCAGTACTTC
TRBD1	few	TRBJ2-6	TRBV7-9	17	CASSLVAGGSGANVLTF	TGTGCCAGCAGCTTAGTGGCAGGGGGCAGTGGGGCCAACGTCCTGACTTTC
TRBD1	few	TRBJ2-7	TRBV6-1	12	CASSKGGHEQYF	TGTGCCAGCAGCAAAGGGGGCCACGAGCAGTACTTC
TRBD1	many	TRBJ2-7	TRBV5-1	15	CASSLGQGNSDEQYF	TGCGCCAGCAGCTTGGGACAGGGGAACTCCGACGAGCAGTACTTC
-	few	TRBJ2-1	TRBV11-3	16	CASSLDPRGQYNEQFF	TGTGCCAGCAGCTTAGATCCCCGAGGACAGTACAATGAGCAGTTCTTC
-	many	TRBJ1-2	TRBV11-2	16	CASSLDTVPGVDGYTF	TGTGCCAGCAGCTTGGACACAGTCCCTGGCGTTGACGGCTACACCTTC
-	few	TRBJ1-2	TRBV27	15	CASTPFLGGAYGYTF	TGTGCCAGCACCCCTTTCCTCGGGGGCGCTTATGGCTACACCTTC
TRBD1	few	TRBJ1-2	TRBV12-3/TRBV12-4	13	CASSPRDRYGYTF	TGTGCCAGCAGTCCACGGGACAGATATGGCTACACCTTC
-	few	TRBJ2-1	TRBV12-3/TRBV12-4	12	CASCRVRYEQFF	TGTGCCAGCTGCAGGGTAAGGTATGAGCAGTTCTTC
-	few	TRBJ2-3	TRBV29-1	13	CSVAGTYTDTQYF	TGCAGCGTTGCGGGGACATACACAGATACGCAGTATTTT
TRBD1	-	TRBJ1-1	TRBV7-3	15	CASSFGDRGDTEAFF	TGTGCCAGCAGCTTTGGAGACAGGGGAGACACTGAAGCTTTCTTT
TRBD1	-	TRBJ1-2	TRBV6-1	14	CATRPGTDFYGYTF	TGTGCCACCAGACCCGGGACAGACTTCTATGGCTACACCTTC
TRBD1	-	TRBJ2-3	TRBV27	14	CASRDRLSTDTQYF	TGTGCCAGCCGGGACAGGCTTAGCACAGATACGCAGTATTTT
TRBD2	few	TRBJ2-5	TRBV27	15	CASSFGSGRGYTQYF	TGTGCCAGCAGTTTTGGAAGCGGGAGGGGGTATACCCAGTACTTC
-	-	TRBJ2-3	TRBV4-1	15	CASSQEERYTDTQYF	TGCGCCAGCAGCCAAGAGGAGCGGTACACAGATACGCAGTATTTT
TRBD1	few	TRBJ2-7	TRBV13	16	CASSLGLWGTGFEQYF	TGTGCCAGCAGCTTAGGCCTGTGGGGGACAGGGTTCGAGCAGTACTTC
-	once	TRBJ2-1	TRBV11-2	13	CASSVRIDNEQFF	TGTGCCAGCAGCGTAAGGATCGACAATGAGCAGTTCTTC
-	many	TRBJ1-2	TRBV18	14	CASSPNLQANGYTF	TGTGCCAGCTCACCGAATTTACAGGCAAATGGCTACACCTTC
TRBD2	few	TRBJ2-5	TRBV9	15	CASSSSGGPQETQYF	TGTGCCAGCAGCTCGAGCGGGGGGCCTCAAGAGACCCAGTACTTC
-	many	TRBJ2-5	TRBV3-1	15	CASSQNRGGWETQYF	TGTGCCAGCAGCCAAAACAGGGGAGGATGGGAGACCCAGTACTTC
-	-	TRBJ1-4	TRBV4-1	15	CASSQLHGSQGKLFF	TGCGCCAGCAGCCAACTACATGGTAGCCAGGGAAAACTGTTTTTT
TRBD2	once	TRBJ2-1	TRBV4-2	16	CASSQAAGGPYNEQFF	TGTGCCAGCAGCCAAGCGGCGGGGGGGCCCTACAATGAGCAGTTCTTC
TRBD1	-	TRBJ2-2	TRBV5-5	16	CASRDYRRQGTGELFF	TGTGCCAGCAGAGACTACCGGAGACAGGGGACCGGGGAGCTGTTTTTT
TRBD2	-	TRBJ2-1	TRBV4-1	12	CASSHPGGSEFF	TGCGCCAGCAGCCACCCCGGGGGGTCGGAGTTCTTC
-	few	TRBJ1-4	TRBV19	13	CASSTQDLEKLFF	TGTGCCAGTAGTACGCAGGATCTTGAAAAACTGTTTTTT
TRBD2	few	TRBJ2-7	TRBV5-5	13	CASSAGDYGEQYF	TGTGCCAGCAGCGCGGGGGACTACGGCGAGCAGTACTTC
-	-	TRBJ1-1	TRBV20-1	11	CSVNEDSEAFF	TGCAGTGTTAACGAGGACAGCGAAGCTTTCTTT
TRBD2	-	TRBJ2-2	TRBV20-1	16	CSARDPREADTGELFF	TGCAGTGCTAGAGATCCCCGGGAGGCTGACACCGGGGAGCTGTTTTTT
-	-	TRBJ1-3	TRBV4-1	15	CASSRAGDLGNTIYF	TGCGCCAGCAGCCGAGCAGGTGACCTGGGAAACACCATATATTTT
TRBD2	many	TRBJ2-5	TRBV2	17	CASTGLAGGAIGETQYF	TGTGCCAGCACAGGACTAGCGGGAGGGGCGATAGGAGAGACCCAGTACTTC
-	-	TRBJ1-5	TRBV18	13	CASSLISNQPQHF	TGTGCCAGCTCACTAATAAGCAATCAGCCCCAGCATTTT
-	many	TRBJ2-5	TRBV7-2	13	CASSVAFQETQYF	TGTGCCAGCAGCGTAGCATTCCAAGAGACCCAGTACTTC
-	few	TRBJ1-2	TRBV15	14	CATSRETGPRGYTF	TGTGCCACCAGCAGGGAAACAGGTCCCCGTGGCTACACCTTC
TRBD2	-	TRBJ2-7	TRBV27	15	CASSPRLAGEGEQYF	TGTGCCAGCAGTCCCCGACTAGCCGGAGAGGGAGAGCAGTACTTC
-	many	TRBJ2-3	TRBV6-1	16	CASSEYWTAPTDTQYF	TGTGCCAGCAGTGAATACTGGACAGCCCCCACAGATACGCAGTATTTT
-	many	TRBJ2-1	TRBV20-1	12	CSARDRINEQFF	TGCAGTGCTAGAGACCGCATCAATGAGCAGTTCTTC
TRBD2	many	TRBJ2-7	TRBV13	17	CASSSPPLAGGPNEQYF	TGTGCCAGCAGCTCACCCCCACTAGCGGGAGGCCCCAACGAGCAGTACTTC
-	many	TRBJ1-1	TRBV12-3/TRBV12-4	15	CASSRQVDMNTEAFF	TGTGCCAGCAGCCGACAGGTAGACATGAACACTGAAGCTTTCTTT
TRBD2	many	TRBJ2-7	TRBV2	16	CASIRESSGSGDEQYF	TGTGCCAGCATCAGGGAGTCAAGCGGGAGCGGTGACGAGCAGTACTTC
-	-	TRBJ1-4	TRBV9	15	CASSLTGKTNEKLFF	TGTGCCAGCAGCCTCACAGGGAAAACTAATGAAAAACTGTTTTTT
-	few	TRBJ1-2	TRBV3-1	15	CASSQDRPGPYGYTF	TGTGCCAGCAGCCAAGATCGCCCAGGCCCCTATGGCTACACCTTC
TRBD2	few	TRBJ2-1	TRBV5-1	17	CASSKGGTSGNIREQFF	TGCGCCAGCAGCAAGGGAGGGACTAGCGGGAATATAAGGGAGCAGTTCTTC